This note documents a single T cell receptor beta chain sequence. Its cognate antigen is unknown. This sample is part of a study of monozygotic twins with cystic fibrosis. V was clipped by 1 base and J by 6 bases; unmatched bases: 4. CDR1 and CDR2 from the germline V gene are SGHTA and FQGNSA. The CDR3 extends over 16 amino acids. Overall study results and limits: J usage was most co-twin-similar in 8 of 16 pairs, V in 13. Unrelated CF individuals shared fewer identical clonotypes than monozygotic CF twins. Median Simpson clonality of about 0.01 suggested naive T cells predominated.

Method: immunoSEQ multiplex PCR; TCRdb's copy keeps in-frame clones and lacks some. The table lists tens of thousands of clones, over 95% of them singletons. The clonotype was recovered from a girl aged 5 to 17 with cystic fibrosis. V usage is TRBV7-2 and J usage is TRBJ2-1, with TRBD2 identical over 12 bases. Sequences were obtained from blood. CDR3 residues: CASSLVASGRGNEQFF. The CDR3 DNA follows: TGTGCCAGCAGCTTAGTGGCTAGCGGGAGGGGCAATGAGCAGTTCTTC. Supplemented by reference TRBV7-2 and TRBJ2-1, the full variable domain reads GAGVSQSPSNKVTEKGKDVELRCDPISGHTALYWYRQSLGQGLEFLIYFQGNSAPDKSGLPSDRFSAERTGGSVSTLTIQRTQQEDSAVYLCASSLVASGRGNEQFFGPGTRLTVL.